This TCR beta chain was sequenced during a study of T cells in Graves' hyperthyroidism and ophthalmopathy. This clonotype has a handful of counts. The CDR3 loop spans 15 amino acids. In germline, CDR1 is SGHNT, CDR2 YYREEE (reference sequence). The V and J ends lost 1 base and 1 base respectively, with 11 bases between them. Researchers took RNA transcripts and amplified the TCR beta CDR3 regions from them. In the first-round RT-PCR of the TCR CDR3, the HTBI primer set was used. TCRdb reanalysed the multiplex PCR reads using MiXCR and keeps one entry per CDR3 protein. In the table there are under 750,000 distinct CDR3 sequences, 18% of which are singletons.

The clonotype originates from a woman in her forties or fifties with Graves' hyperthyroidism that later progressed to Graves' ophthalmopathy. The material sequenced was blood. This chain links TRBV5-4 with TRBJ1-1; D remains unclear. This CDR3 reads CASSLLEGGNTEAFF. The CDR3 bases are TGTGCCAGCAGCTTGCTGGAGGGAGGGAACACTGAAGCTTTCTTT.